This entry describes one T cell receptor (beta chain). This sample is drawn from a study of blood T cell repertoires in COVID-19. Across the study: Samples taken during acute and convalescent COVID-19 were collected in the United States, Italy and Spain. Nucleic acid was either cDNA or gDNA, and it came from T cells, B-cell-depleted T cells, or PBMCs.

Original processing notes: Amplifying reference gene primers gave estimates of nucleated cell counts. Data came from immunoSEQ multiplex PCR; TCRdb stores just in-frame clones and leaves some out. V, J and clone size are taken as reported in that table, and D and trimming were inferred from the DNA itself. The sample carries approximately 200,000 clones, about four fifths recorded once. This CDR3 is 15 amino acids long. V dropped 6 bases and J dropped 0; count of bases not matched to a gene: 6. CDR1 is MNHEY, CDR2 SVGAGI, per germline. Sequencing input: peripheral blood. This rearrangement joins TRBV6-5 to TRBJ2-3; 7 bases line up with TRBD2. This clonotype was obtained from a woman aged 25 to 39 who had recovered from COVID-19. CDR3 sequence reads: CASRSVAGSTDTQYF. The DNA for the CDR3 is TGTGCCAGCAGGTCGGTAGCGGGTAGCACAGATACGCAGTATTTT.